This TCR beta chain was profiled in a study of patients and donors after allogeneic stem cell transplantation. This clonotype was observed many times. TCRdb reprocessed the RT-PCR reads with MiXCR, giving one entry per CDR3 protein. The sample comprises about a million distinct CDR3 sequences, about a sixth of which are singletons, and around 5.5% rests with the top ten. The source is a human donor who was either an allogeneic HSCT recipient or a stem cell or donor lymphocyte infusion donor (not recorded which). It is not recorded whose cells these are; they may come from a transplant donor. Input material: blood, either unsorted or a sorted T cell fraction (not recorded which).

CDR3 residues: CASSFGRSGANVLTF. As DNA, the CDR3 is TGTGCCAGCAGTTTCGGGCGCTCTGGGGCCAACGTCCTGACTTTC. The J gene is TRBJ2-6, the V gene TRBV6-2 or TRBV6-3; D not resolved. The CDR3 covers 15 residues. Germline values: CDR1 MNHEY, CDR2 SVGEGT. The V and J ends lost 4 bases and 0 bases respectively, with 7 bases between them.